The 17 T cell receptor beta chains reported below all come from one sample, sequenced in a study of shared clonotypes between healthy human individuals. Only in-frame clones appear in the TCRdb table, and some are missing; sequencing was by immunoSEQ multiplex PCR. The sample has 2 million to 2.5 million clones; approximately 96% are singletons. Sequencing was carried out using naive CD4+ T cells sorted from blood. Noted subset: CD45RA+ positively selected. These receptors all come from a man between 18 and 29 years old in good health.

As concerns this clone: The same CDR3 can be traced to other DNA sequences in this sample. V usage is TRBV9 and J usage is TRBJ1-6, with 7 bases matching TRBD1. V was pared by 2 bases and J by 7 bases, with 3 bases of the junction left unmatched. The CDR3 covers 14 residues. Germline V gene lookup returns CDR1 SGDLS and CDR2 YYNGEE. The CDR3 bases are TGTGCCAGCAGCGTTCAGGGGGGAAATTCACCCCTCCACTTT. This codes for CASSVQGGNSPLHF.

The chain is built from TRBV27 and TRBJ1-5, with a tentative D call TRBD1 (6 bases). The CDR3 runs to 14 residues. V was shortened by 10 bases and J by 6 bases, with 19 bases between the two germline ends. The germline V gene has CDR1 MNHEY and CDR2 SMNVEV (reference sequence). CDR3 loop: CATAGAGVFQPQHF. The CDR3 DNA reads TGTGCCACTGCCGGGGCAGGGGTGTTTCAGCCCCAGCATTTT.

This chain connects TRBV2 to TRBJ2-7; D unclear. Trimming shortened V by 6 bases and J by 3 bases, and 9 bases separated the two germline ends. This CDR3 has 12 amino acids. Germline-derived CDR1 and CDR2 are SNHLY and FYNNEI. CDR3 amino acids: CASSYLYYEQYF. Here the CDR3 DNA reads TGTGCCAGCAGCTACCTATACTACGAGCAGTACTTC. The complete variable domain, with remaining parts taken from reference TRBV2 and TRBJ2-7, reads EPEVTQTPSHQVTQMGQEVILRCVPISNHLYFYWYRQILGQKVEFLVSFYNNEISEKSEIFDDQFSVERPDGSNFTLKIRSTKLEDSAMYFCASSYLYYEQYFGPGTRLTVT.

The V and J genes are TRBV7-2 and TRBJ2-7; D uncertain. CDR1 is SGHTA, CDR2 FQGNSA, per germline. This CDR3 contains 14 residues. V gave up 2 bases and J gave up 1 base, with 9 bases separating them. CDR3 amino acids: CASSLIQTSYEQYF. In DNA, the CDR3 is TGTGCCAGCAGCTTAATACAGACATCCTACGAGCAGTACTTC.

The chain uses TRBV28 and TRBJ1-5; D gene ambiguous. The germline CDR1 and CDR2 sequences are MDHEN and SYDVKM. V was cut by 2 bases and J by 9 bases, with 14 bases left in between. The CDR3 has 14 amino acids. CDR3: CASSLRSTFLPQHF. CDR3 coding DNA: TGTGCCAGCAGTTTAAGGAGTACCTTTTTGCCCCAGCATTTT.

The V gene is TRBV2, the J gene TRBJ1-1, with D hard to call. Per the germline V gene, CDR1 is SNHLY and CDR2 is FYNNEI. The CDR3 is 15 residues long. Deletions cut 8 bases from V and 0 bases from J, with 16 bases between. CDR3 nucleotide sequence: TGTGCCAGCCCTGGATCAGGAGCGATGAACACTGAAGCTTTCTTT. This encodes CASPGSGAMNTEAFF.

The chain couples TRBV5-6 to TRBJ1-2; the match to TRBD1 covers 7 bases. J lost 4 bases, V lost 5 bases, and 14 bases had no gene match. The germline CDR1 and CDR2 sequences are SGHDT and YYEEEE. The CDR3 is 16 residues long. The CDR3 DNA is TGTGCCAGCAGGACACCCACAGGGGATGGGCGCTATGGCTACACCTTC. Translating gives CASRTPTGDGRYGYTF.

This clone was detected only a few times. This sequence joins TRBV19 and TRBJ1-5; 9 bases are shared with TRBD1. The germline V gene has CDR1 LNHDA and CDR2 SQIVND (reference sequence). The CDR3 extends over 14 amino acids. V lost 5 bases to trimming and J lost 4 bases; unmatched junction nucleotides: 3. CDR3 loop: CASSRTGANQPQHF. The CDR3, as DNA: TGTGCCAGTAGTCGGACAGGGGCTAATCAGCCCCAGCATTTT.

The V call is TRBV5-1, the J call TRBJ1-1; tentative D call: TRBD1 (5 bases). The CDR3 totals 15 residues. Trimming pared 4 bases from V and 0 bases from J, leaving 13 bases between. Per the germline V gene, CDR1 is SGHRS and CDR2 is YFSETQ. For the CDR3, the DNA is TGCGCCAGCAGCGACCAAACAGGACTGAACACTGAAGCTTTCTTT. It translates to CASSDQTGLNTEAFF.

CDR3 loop: CASSKGLAGGETQYF. CDR3 bases: TGTGCCAGCAGTAAGGGACTAGCGGGGGGAGAGACCCAGTACTTC. This rearrangement joins TRBV28 to TRBJ2-5; TRBD2 agrees at 15 bases. Trimming cost V 5 bases and J 4 bases; bases outside gene matches: 2. Germline assignment: CDR1 MDHEN and CDR2 SYDVKM. The CDR3 runs 15 residues. Drawing the rest from reference TRBV28 and TRBJ2-5, the complete variable domain is DVKVTQSSRYLVKRTGEKVFLECVQDMDHENMFWYRQDPGLGLRLIYFSYDVKMKEKGDIPEGYSVSREKKERFSLILESASTNQTSMYLCASSKGLAGGETQYFGPGTRLLVL.

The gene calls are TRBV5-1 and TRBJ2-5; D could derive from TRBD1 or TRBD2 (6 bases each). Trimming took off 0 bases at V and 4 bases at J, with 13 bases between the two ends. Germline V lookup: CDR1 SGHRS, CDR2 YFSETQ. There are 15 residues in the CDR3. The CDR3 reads CASSLAEGGRETQYF. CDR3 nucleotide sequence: TGCGCCAGCAGCTTGGCCGAGGGGGGAAGAGAGACCCAGTACTTC.

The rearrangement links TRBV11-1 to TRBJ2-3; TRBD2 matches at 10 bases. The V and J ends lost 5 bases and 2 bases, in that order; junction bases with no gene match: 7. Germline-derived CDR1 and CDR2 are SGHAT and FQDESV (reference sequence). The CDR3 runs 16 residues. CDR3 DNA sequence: TGTGCCAGCAGCGTCCAAAGCGGGGGGGCCACAGATACGCAGTATTTT. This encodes CASSVQSGGATDTQYF.

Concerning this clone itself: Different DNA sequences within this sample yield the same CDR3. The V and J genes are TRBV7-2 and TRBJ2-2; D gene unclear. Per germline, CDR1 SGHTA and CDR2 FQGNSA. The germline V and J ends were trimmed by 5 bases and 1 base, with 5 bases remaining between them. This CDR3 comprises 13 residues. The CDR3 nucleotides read TGTGCCAGCAGCCTAAAGAACACCGGGGAGCTGTTTTTT. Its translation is CASSLKNTGELFF. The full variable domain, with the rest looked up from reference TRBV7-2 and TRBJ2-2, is GAGVSQSPSNKVTEKGKDVELRCDPISGHTALYWYRQSLGQGLEFLIYFQGNSAPDKSGLPSDRFSAERTGGSVSTLTIQRTQQEDSAVYLCASSLKNTGELFFGEGSRLTVL.

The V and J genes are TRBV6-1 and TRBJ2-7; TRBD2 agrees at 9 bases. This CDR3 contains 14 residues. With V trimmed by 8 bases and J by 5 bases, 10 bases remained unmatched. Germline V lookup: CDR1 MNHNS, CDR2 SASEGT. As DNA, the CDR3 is TGTGCCAGCGCGGGGATAGGGACTAGCAACGAGCAGTACTTC. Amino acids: CASAGIGTSNEQYF.

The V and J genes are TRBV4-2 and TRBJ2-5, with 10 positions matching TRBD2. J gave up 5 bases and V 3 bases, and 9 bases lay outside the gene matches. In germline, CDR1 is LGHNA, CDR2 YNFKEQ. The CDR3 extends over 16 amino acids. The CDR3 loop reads CASSQSTSGAWETQYF. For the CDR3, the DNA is TGTGCCAGCAGCCAGTCCACTAGCGGGGCTTGGGAGACCCAGTACTTC.

This CDR3 is CASSHASAGKNIQYF. Here the CDR3 DNA reads TGTGCCAGCAGTCACGCCTCAGCGGGGAAAAACATTCAGTACTTC. The chain is built from TRBV5-6 and TRBJ2-4; 7 bases agree with TRBD2. Losses at the gene ends were 5 bases for V and 4 bases for J; bases not matched to a gene: 9. The CDR3 is 15 amino acids. Germline lookup yields CDR1 SGHDT and CDR2 YYEEEE.

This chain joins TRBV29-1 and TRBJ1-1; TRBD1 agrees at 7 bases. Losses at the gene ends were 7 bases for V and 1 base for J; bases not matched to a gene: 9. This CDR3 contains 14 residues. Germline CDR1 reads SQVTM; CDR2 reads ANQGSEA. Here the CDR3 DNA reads TGCAGCGGGGCCCCAGGGGGGAAGAACACTGAAGCTTTCTTT. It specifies CSGAPGGKNTEAFF.